The clone carrying this TCR beta chain occurred a few times. This entry is derived from a study of blood T cell repertoires in COVID-19. On the study more broadly: Samples of COVID-19 (acute and convalescent) were obtained from the United States, Italy and Spain. Sources were T cells, B-cell-depleted T cells, or PBMCs; the material itself was cDNA or gDNA.

Clones were read by immunoSEQ multiplex PCR, and TCRdb kept only the in-frame ones, dropping some. The repertoire has roughly 300,000 clones, 80% to 90% of them found once; the top ten carry around 4%. This CDR3 has 16 residues. Germline loops: CDR1 KGHSH, CDR2 LQKENI. V shed 3 bases, J shed 3 bases, and the junction held 5 bases outside the gene matches. The TCR comes from a woman aged 40 to 50 with acute COVID-19. The source material was PBMCs or T cells enriched from blood (not recorded which). The rearrangement joins TRBV18 to TRBJ1-3; 10 bases fit TRBD1. CDR3 protein: CASSPTGQGIGNTIYF. The CDR3 region has the DNA TGTGCCAGCTCACCTACGGGACAGGGGATTGGAAACACCATATATTTT.